The rows below give T cell receptor beta chains drawn from one sample of a study of cytomegalovirus exposure and HLA in healthy donors. The protocol was immunoSEQ multiplex PCR, while the TCRdb copy is restricted to in-frame clones and leaves out a portion. The repertoire has around 130,000 clones, around 72% of them found once; the top ten carry less than 2%. Input material: PBMCs. These receptors all come from a middle-aged woman in good health and CMV-seronegative. Both conserved end residues are trimmed from each CDR3. Each record gives: J gene, V gene, CDR3 protein.

j_call: TRBJ2-7
v_call: TRBV28
cdr3_aa: ASSSSLAGVYEQY

j_call: TRBJ2-5
v_call: TRBV7-3
cdr3_aa: ASSLLGAGGEETQY

j_call: TRBJ2-2
v_call: TRBV7-6
cdr3_aa: ASSLQEAGELF

j_call: TRBJ2-5
v_call: TRBV7-7
cdr3_aa: ASSTDGEETQY

j_call: TRBJ2-5
v_call: TRBV7-6
cdr3_aa: ASSLARSGVQETQY

j_call: TRBJ1-1
v_call: TRBV6-1
cdr3_aa: ASSALSGGNTEAF

j_call: TRBJ1-1
v_call: TRBV6-5
cdr3_aa: ASRLGVNTEAF

j_call: TRBJ2-7
v_call: TRBV9
cdr3_aa: ASSSSPHGLAGTSEQY

j_call: TRBJ2-1
v_call: TRBV9
cdr3_aa: ASSPPTSGSYNEQF

j_call: TRBJ2-2
v_call: TRBV30
cdr3_aa: ARLLGGASTGELF

j_call: TRBJ2-3
v_call: TRBV28
cdr3_aa: ATDRGADTQY

j_call: TRBJ2-1
v_call: TRBV9
cdr3_aa: ASSVAERGSGAYNEQF

j_call: TRBJ2-4
v_call: TRBV9
cdr3_aa: ASSSGQSENIQY

j_call: TRBJ2-6
v_call: TRBV30
cdr3_aa: AWNNRGANGLT

j_call: TRBJ2-3
v_call: TRBV28
cdr3_aa: ASSRKPSGTSGRRDTQY

j_call: TRBJ2-1
v_call: TRBV19
cdr3_aa: ASSIDHGLAAYNEQF

j_call: TRBJ1-1
v_call: TRBV2
cdr3_aa: ATVGTVNTEAF

j_call: TRBJ2-3
v_call: TRBV9
cdr3_aa: ASSVSSGGREDTQY

j_call: TRBJ2-2
v_call: TRBV21-1
cdr3_aa: ASILSDTGELF

j_call: TRBJ1-4
v_call: TRBV30
cdr3_aa: AWSPGTDEKLF

j_call: TRBJ1-1
v_call: TRBV19
cdr3_aa: ASSIGSGTEAF

j_call: TRBJ2-2
v_call: TRBV5-1
cdr3_aa: ASSLRLAGNTGELF

j_call: TRBJ1-1
v_call: TRBV7-9
cdr3_aa: ASSLDPGLGTEAF

j_call: TRBJ2-1
v_call: TRBV4-2
cdr3_aa: ASSQGNSGGGDEQF

j_call: TRBJ2-7
v_call: TRBV29-1
cdr3_aa: SVITINRAYEQY

j_call: TRBJ2-4
v_call: TRBV27
cdr3_aa: ASSPWGGGAKNSQY

j_call: TRBJ1-2
v_call: TRBV6-6
cdr3_aa: ASSYAGDSNYGYT

j_call: TRBJ2-5
v_call: TRBV27
cdr3_aa: ASSSSLRGRETQY

j_call: TRBJ2-1
v_call: TRBV27
cdr3_aa: ASSPPTGLSSYNEQF

j_call: TRBJ1-2
v_call: TRBV27
cdr3_aa: ASSLSPGQLYGYT

j_call: TRBJ2-3
v_call: TRBV29-1
cdr3_aa: SAVAVGGLTDTQY

j_call: TRBJ1-2
v_call: TRBV9
cdr3_aa: ASSAQGGGAYGYT

j_call: -
v_call: TRBV11-2
cdr3_aa: ASSLDPNRAEQY

j_call: TRBJ2-3
v_call: TRBV9
cdr3_aa: ASSVGGGWADTQY

j_call: TRBJ2-3
v_call: TRBV5-1
cdr3_aa: ASAGGRTGGDTQY

j_call: TRBJ2-7
v_call: TRBV5-6
cdr3_aa: ASSLAGGLETREQY

j_call: TRBJ2-2
v_call: TRBV4-2
cdr3_aa: ASSQDGGLGELF

j_call: TRBJ2-5
v_call: TRBV28
cdr3_aa: ASHAGIRETQY

j_call: TRBJ2-6
v_call: TRBV13
cdr3_aa: ASSKQGLSGANVLT

j_call: TRBJ2-2
v_call: TRBV10-3
cdr3_aa: AIPGGPGRHYANTGELF

j_call: TRBJ2-7
v_call: TRBV18
cdr3_aa: ASSPYIDEQY

j_call: TRBJ1-5
v_call: TRBV2
cdr3_aa: ASSGGEDQPQH

j_call: TRBJ2-7
v_call: TRBV7-3
cdr3_aa: ASSKGLAGTYEQY

j_call: TRBJ2-3
v_call: TRBV21-1
cdr3_aa: ASSTQMKLANATDTQY

j_call: TRBJ1-2
v_call: TRBV19
cdr3_aa: ASSWGGIDYGYT

j_call: TRBJ1-1
v_call: TRBV7-9
cdr3_aa: ASSSNRGFWTEAF

j_call: TRBJ1-5
v_call: TRBV7-9
cdr3_aa: ASSFGHGDQPQH

j_call: TRBJ2-7
v_call: TRBV21-1
cdr3_aa: ASSKAPGGNSSYEQY

j_call: TRBJ2-1
v_call: TRBV28
cdr3_aa: ASSPLSEQF

j_call: TRBJ2-1
v_call: TRBV5-8
cdr3_aa: ASSLGSGSSYNEQF

j_call: TRBJ2-1
v_call: TRBV30
cdr3_aa: AWSVLSGAGDHNEQF

j_call: TRBJ2-7
v_call: TRBV6-5
cdr3_aa: ASSYWQGGNEQY

j_call: TRBJ1-3
v_call: TRBV16
cdr3_aa: ASSQRGIGNTIY

j_call: TRBJ1-2
v_call: TRBV7-6
cdr3_aa: ASSSRQGLYGYT